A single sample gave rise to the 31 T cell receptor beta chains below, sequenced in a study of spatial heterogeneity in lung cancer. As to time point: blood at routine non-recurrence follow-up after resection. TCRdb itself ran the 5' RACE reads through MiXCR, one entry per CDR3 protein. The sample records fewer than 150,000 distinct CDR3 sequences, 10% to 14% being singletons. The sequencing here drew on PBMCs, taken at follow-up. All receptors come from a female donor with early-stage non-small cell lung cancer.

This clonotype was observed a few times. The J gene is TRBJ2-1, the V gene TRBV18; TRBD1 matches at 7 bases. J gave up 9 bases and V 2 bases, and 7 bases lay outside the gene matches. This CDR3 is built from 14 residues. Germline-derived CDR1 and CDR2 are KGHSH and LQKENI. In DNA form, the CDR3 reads TGTGCCAGCTCACCATACAGGGGTGATCGTGAGCAGTTCTTC. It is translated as CASSPYRGDREQFF.

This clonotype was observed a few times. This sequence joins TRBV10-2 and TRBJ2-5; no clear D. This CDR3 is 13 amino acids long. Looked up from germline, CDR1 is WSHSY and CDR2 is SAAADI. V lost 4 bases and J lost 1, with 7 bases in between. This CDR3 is CASSVGSQETQYF. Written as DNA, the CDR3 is TGCGCCAGCAGTGTGGGGTCCCAAGAGACCCAGTACTTC.

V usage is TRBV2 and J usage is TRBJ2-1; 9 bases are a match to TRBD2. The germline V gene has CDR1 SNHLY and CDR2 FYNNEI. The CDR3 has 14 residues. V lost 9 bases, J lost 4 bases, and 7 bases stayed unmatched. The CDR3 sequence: CARGRLAVYNEQFF. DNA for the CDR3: TGTGCCAGGGGACGACTAGCGGTATACAATGAGCAGTTCTTC.

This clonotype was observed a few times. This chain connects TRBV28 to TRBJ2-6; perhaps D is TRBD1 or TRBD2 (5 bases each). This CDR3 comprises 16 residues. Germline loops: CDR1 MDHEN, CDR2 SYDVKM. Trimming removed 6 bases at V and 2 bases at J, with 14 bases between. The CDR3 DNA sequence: TGTGCCAGCAGCCCCGGGACGGCCCCTGGGGCCAACGTCCTGACTTTC. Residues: CASSPGTAPGANVLTF.

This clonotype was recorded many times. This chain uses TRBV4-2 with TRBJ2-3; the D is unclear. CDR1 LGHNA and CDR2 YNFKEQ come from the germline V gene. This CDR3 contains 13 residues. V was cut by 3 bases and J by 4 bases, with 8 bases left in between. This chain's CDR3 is CASSQAVADTQYF. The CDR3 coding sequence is TGTGCCAGCAGCCAGGCAGTGGCAGATACGCAGTATTTT.

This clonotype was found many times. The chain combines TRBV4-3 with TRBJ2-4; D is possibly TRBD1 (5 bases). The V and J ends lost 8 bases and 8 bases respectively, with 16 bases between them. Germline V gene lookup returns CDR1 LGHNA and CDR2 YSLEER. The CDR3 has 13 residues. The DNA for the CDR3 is TGCGCCAGCGGACACCGCGAAGGTGACATTCAGTACTTC. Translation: CASGHREGDIQYF.

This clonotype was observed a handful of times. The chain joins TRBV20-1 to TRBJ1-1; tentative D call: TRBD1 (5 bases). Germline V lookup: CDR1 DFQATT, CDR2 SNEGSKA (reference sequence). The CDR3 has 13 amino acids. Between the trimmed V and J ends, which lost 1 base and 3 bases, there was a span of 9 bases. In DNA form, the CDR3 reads TGCAGTGCTAGAGGGGGCGTAGACACTGAAGCTTTCTTT. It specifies CSARGGVDTEAFF.

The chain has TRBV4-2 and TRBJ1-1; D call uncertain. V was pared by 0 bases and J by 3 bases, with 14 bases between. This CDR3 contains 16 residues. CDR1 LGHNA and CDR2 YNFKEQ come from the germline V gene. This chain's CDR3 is CASSQDMDQVDTEAFF. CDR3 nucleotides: TGTGCCAGCAGCCAAGACATGGACCAGGTGGACACTGAAGCTTTCTTT.

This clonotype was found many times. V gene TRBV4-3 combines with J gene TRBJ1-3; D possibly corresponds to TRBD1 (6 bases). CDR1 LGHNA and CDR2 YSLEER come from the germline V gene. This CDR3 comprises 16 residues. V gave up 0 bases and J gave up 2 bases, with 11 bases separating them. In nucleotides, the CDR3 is TGCGCCAGCAGCCAAGATAGGACAGTTACTGGAAACACCATATATTTT. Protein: CASSQDRTVTGNTIYF.

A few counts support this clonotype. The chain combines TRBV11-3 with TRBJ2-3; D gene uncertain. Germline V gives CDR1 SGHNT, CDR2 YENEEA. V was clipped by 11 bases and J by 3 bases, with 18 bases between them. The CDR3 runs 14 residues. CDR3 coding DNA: TGTGCCTCAGCCTCGGTCCCGAGTACAGATACGCAGTATTTT. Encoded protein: CASASVPSTDTQYF.

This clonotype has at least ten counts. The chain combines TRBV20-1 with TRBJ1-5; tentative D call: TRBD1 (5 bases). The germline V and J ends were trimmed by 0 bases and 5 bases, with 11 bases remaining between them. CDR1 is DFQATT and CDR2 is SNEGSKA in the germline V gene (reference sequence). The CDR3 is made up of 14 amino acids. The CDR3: CSAREGRGYQPQHF. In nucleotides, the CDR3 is TGCAGTGCTAGAGAGGGGCGCGGTTATCAGCCCCAGCATTTT.

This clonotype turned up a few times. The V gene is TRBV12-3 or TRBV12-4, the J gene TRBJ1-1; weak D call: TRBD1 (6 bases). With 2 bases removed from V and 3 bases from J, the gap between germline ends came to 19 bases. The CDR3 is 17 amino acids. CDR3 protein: CASSLSPLYREYTEAFF. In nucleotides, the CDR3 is TGTGCCAGCAGTTTAAGCCCACTGTACAGGGAATACACTGAAGCTTTCTTT.

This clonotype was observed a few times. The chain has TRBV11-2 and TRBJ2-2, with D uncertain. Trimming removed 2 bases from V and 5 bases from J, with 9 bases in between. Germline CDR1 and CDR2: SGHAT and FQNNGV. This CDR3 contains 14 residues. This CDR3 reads CASSLMSPTGELFF. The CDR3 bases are TGTGCCAGCAGCTTAATGTCACCGACCGGGGAGCTGTTTTTT.

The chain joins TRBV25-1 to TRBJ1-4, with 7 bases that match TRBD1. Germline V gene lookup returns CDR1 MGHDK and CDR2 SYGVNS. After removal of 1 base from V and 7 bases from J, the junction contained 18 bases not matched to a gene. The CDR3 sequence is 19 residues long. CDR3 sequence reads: CASSELDWGQWGLSEKLFF. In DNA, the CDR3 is TGTGCCAGCAGTGAATTGGATTGGGGACAGTGGGGGCTTAGTGAAAAACTGTTTTTT.

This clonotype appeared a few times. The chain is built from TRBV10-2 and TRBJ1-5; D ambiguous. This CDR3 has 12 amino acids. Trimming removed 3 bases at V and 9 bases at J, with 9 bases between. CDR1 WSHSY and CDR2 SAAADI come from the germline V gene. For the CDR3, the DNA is TGCGCCAGCAGTGATCCTGACCGGCCCCAGCATTTT. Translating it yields CASSDPDRPQHF.

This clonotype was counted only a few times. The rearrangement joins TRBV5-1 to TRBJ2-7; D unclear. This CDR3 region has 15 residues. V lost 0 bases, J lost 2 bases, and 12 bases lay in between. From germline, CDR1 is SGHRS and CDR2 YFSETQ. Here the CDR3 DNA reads TGCGCCAGCAGCTTGGGGCCAGATACAACCTACGAGCAGTACTTC. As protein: CASSLGPDTTYEQYF.

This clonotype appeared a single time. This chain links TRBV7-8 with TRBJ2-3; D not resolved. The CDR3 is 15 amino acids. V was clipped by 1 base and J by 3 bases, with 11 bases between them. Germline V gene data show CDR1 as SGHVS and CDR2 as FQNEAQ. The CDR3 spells CASSLVGIKTDTQYF. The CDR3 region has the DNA TGTGCCAGCAGCTTAGTAGGGATTAAGACAGATACGCAGTATTTT.

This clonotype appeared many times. DNA of the CDR3: TGCAGCGTCGTAAGGGGAAACATTCAGTACTTC. This translates into CSVVRGNIQYF. The chain recombines TRBV29-1 with TRBJ2-4; possible D gene TRBD1, 5 bases. Trimming took 6 bases from V and 6 from J, leaving 9 bases between them. CDR1 is SQVTM, CDR2 ANQGSEA, per germline. The CDR3 loop spans 11 amino acids.

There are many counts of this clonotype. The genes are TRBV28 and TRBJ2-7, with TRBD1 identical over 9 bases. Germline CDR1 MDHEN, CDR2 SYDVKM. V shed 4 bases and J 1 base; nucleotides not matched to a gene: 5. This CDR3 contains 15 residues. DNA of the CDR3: TGTGCCAGCAGTTCTGAGACAGGGGGATCCTACGAGCAGTACTTC. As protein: CASSSETGGSYEQYF.

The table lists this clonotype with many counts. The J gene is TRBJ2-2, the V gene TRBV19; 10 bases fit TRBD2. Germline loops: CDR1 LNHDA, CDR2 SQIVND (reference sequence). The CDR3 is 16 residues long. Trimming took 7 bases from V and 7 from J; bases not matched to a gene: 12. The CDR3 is CASINSPLAGVGELFF. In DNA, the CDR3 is TGTGCCAGTATCAACTCCCCCCTAGCGGGAGTCGGGGAGCTGTTTTTT.

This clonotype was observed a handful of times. The CDR3 nucleotides are TGTGCCAGCAGTTACTGGGCATCGGATACGCAGTATTTT. This codes for CASSYWASDTQYF. The chain carries TRBV6-2 or TRBV6-3 and TRBJ2-3; unclear D gene. The CDR3 totals 13 residues. The V gene's germline CDR1 is MNHEY and CDR2 SVGEGT. Trimming cost V 1 base and J 6 bases, with 8 bases left between them.

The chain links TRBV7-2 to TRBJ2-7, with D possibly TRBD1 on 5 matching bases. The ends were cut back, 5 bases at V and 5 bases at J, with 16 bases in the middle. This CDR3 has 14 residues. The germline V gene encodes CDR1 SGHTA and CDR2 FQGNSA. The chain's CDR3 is CASSRARTINEQYF. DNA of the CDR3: TGTGCCAGCAGCCGGGCGAGGACAATCAACGAGCAGTACTTC.

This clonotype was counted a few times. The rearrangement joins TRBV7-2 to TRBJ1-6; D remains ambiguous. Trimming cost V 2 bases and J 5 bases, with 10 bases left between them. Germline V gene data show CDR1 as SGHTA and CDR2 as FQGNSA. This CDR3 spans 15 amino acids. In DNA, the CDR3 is TGTGCCAGCAGCTTACGAAGCGAAAATAATTCACCCCTCCACTTT. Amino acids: CASSLRSENNSPLHF.

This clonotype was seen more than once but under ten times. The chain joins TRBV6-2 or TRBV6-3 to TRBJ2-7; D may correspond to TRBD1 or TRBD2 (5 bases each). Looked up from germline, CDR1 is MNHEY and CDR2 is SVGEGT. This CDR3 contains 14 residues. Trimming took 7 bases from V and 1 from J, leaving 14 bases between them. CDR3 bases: TGTGCCAGCATTTCCGGGACGTCTTCCTACGAGCAGTACGTC. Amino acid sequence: CASISGTSSYEQYV.

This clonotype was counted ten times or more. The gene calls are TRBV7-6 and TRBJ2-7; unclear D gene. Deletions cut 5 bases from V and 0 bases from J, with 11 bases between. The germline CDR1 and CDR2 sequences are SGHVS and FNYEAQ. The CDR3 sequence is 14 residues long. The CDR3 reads CASSNYASSYEQYF. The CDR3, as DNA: TGTGCCAGCAGCAATTATGCTAGCTCCTACGAGCAGTACTTC. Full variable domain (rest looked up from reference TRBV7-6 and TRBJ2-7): GAGVSQSPRYKVTKRGQDVALRCDPISGHVSLYWYRQALGQGPEFLTYFNYEAQQDKSGLPNDRFSAERPEGSISTLTIQRTEQRDSAMYRCASSNYASSYEQYFGPGTRLTVT.

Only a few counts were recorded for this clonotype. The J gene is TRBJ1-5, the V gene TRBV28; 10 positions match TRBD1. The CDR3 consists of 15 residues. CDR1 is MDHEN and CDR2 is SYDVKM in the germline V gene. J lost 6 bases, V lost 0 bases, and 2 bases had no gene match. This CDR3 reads CASSLWGQGSQPQHF. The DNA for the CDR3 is TGTGCCAGCAGTTTATGGGGACAGGGGAGTCAGCCCCAGCATTTT.

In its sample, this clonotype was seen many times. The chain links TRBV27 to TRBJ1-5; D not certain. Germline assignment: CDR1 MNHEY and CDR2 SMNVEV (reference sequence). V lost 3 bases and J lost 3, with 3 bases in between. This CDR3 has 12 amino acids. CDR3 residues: CASSFYNQPQHF. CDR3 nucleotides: TGTGCCAGCAGTTTCTACAATCAGCCCCAGCATTTT.

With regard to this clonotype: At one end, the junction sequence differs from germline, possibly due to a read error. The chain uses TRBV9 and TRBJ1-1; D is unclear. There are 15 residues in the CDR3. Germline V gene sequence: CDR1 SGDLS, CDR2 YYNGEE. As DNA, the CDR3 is TGTGCCAGTAGCGTAGGTGAAGGTACGAACACTGAAGCTTTCTTT. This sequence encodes CASSVGEGTNTEAFF.

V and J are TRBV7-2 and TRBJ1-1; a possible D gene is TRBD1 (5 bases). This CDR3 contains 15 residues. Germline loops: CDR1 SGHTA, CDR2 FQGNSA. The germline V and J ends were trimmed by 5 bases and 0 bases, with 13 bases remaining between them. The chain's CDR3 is CASSTMQGLNTEAFF. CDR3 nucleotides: TGTGCCAGCAGCACTATGCAGGGCTTGAACACTGAAGCTTTCTTT. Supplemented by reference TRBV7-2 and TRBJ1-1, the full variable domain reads GAGVSQSPSNKVTEKGKDVELRCDPISGHTALYWYRQSLGQGLEFLIYFQGNSAPDKSGLPSDRFSAERTGGSVSTLTIQRTQQEDSAVYLCASSTMQGLNTEAFFGQGTRLTVV.

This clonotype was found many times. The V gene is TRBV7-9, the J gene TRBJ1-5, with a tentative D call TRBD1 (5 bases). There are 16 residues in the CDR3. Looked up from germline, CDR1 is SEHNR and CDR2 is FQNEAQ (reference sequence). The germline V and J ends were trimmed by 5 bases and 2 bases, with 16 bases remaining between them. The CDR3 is CASSQGAGYGNQPQHF. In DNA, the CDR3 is TGTGCCAGCAGCCAGGGTGCAGGGTATGGCAATCAGCCCCAGCATTTT.

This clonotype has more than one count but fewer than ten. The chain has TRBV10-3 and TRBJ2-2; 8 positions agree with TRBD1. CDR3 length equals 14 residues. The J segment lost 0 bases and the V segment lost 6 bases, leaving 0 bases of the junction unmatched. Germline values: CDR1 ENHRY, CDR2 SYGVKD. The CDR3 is CAIRQGANTGELFF. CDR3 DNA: TGTGCCATCAGACAGGGGGCGAACACCGGGGAGCTGTTTTTT.